This T cell receptor (beta chain) was sequenced for a study of shared clonotypes between healthy human individuals. Study-wide results and limits: Genetic and exposure-history diversity was limited by the small donor number.

Trimming removed 2 bases from V and 2 bases from J; junction bases left unmatched: 3. The CDR3 loop spans 14 amino acids. The germline CDR1 and CDR2 sequences are MNHEY and SMNVEV (reference sequence). To note about this clone: Antigen: not known.

The naive CD8 fraction comprised CD45RO-negative cells positively selected for CCR7 and excluded terminally differentiated effector memory CD45RA+ cells. Clones were sequenced by immunoSEQ multiplex PCR, and TCRdb holds only the in-frame ones, with some missing. The sample lists 550,000 to 650,000 clones; 96% were seen once. The clonotype originates from a woman younger than 45 in good health. The chain carries TRBV27 and TRBJ2-7, with TRBD2 matching 7 bases. Sample: naive CD8+ T cells sorted from blood. CDR3 sequence: CASSLAGDAYEQYF. CDR3 nucleotides: TGTGCCAGCAGTTTAGCGGGAGATGCCTACGAGCAGTACTTC.